Included here is one T cell receptor (beta chain) sequence, with context. This sample is drawn from a study of blood T cell repertoires in COVID-19. Looking at the study overall: COVID-19 samples collected from the United States, Italy and Spain covered acute and convalescent phases.

The germline V gene encodes CDR1 KGHSY and CDR2 FQNENV. V shed 4 bases and J 2 bases; nucleotides not matched to a gene: 4. The CDR3 runs 16 residues. Authors' processing steps: Estimates of nucleated cell counts were drawn from the amplification of reference gene primers. Data came from immunoSEQ multiplex PCR; TCRdb stores just in-frame clones and leaves some out. V and J calls and clone size follow that table, whereas D and trimming were derived from the DNA. This table holds tens of thousands of clones, roughly three quarters found once. Seattle patients were enrolled during active infection and followed longitudinally.

The rearrangement uses TRBV16 and TRBJ1-5; the match to TRBD1 covers 11 bases. Sequencing input: peripheral blood. This receptor was identified in a man in his 70s with COVID-19, enrolled during active disease. The chain's CDR3 is CASSPDRGLGNQPQHF. The CDR3 region has the DNA TGTGCCAGCAGCCCGGACAGGGGGCTCGGCAATCAGCCCCAGCATTTT.